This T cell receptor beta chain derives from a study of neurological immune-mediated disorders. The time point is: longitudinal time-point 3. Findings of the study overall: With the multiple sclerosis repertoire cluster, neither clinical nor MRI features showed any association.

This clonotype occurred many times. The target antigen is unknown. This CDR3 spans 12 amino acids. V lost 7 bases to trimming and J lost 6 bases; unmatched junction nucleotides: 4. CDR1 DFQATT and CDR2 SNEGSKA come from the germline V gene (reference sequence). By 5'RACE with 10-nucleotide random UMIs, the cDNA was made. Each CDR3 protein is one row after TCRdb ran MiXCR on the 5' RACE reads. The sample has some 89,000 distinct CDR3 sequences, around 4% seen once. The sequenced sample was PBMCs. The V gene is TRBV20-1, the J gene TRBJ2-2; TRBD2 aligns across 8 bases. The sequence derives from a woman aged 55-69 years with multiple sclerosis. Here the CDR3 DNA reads TGCAGTGTAAGGACTAGCCCCGGGGAGCTGTTTTTT. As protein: CSVRTSPGELFF.